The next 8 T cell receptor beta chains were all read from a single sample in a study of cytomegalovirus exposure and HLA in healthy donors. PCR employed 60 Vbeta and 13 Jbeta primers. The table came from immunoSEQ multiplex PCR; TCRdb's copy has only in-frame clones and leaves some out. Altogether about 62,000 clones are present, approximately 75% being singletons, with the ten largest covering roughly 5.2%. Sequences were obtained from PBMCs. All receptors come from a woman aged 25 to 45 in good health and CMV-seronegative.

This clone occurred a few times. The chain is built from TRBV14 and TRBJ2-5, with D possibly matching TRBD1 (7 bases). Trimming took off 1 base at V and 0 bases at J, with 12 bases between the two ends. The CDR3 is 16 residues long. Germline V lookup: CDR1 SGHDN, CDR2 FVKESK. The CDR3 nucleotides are TGTGCCAGCAGCCAAGGTGGAGGGGGCCACCAAGAGACCCAGTACTTC. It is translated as CASSQGGGGHQETQYF.

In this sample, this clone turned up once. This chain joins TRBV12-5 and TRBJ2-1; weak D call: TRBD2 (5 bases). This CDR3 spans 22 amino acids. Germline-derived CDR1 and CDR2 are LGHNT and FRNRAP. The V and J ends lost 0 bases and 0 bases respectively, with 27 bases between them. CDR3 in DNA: TGTGCTAGTGGTTTGGTAGGTGGGATACTGGGAACGGGATATCTCTCCTACAATGAGCAGTTCTTC. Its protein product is CASGLVGGILGTGYLSYNEQFF.

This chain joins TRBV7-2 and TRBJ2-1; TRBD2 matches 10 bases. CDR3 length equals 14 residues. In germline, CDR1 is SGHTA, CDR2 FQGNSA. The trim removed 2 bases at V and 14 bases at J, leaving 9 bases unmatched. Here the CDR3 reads CASSLIASGSPKFF. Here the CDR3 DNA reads TGTGCCAGCAGCTTAATAGCTAGCGGGAGCCCTAAGTTCTTC.

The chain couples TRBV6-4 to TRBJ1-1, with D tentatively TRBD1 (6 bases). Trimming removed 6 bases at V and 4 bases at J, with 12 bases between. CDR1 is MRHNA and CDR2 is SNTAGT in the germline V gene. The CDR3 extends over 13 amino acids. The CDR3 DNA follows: TGTGCCAGCAGACACAGGGAGGGCACTGAAGCTTTCTTT. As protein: CASRHREGTEAFF.

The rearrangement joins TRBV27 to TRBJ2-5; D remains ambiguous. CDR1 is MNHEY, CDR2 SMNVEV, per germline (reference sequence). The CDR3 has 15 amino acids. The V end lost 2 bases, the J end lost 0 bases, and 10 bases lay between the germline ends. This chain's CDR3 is CASSLEALDQETQYF. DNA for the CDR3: TGTGCCAGCAGTTTAGAAGCACTGGACCAAGAGACCCAGTACTTC.

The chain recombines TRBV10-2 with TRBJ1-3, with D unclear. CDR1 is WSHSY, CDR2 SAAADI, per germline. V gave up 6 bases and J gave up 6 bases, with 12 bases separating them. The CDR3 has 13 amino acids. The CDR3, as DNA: TGCGCCAGCAGCCCTGGTTGGCTAAACACCATATATTTT. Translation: CASSPGWLNTIYF.

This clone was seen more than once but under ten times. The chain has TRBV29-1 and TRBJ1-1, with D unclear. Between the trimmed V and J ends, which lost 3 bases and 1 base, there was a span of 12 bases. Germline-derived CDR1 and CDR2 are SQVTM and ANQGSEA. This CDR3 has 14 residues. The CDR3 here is CSVDRNSGNTEAFF. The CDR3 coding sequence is TGCAGCGTTGATCGAAACAGCGGGAACACTGAAGCTTTCTTT.

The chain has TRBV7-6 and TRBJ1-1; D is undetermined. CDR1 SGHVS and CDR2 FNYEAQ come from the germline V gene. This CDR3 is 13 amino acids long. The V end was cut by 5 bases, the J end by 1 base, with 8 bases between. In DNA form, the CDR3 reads TGTGCCAGCAGCGCGGCAGAGAACACTGAAGCTTTCTTT. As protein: CASSAAENTEAFF.